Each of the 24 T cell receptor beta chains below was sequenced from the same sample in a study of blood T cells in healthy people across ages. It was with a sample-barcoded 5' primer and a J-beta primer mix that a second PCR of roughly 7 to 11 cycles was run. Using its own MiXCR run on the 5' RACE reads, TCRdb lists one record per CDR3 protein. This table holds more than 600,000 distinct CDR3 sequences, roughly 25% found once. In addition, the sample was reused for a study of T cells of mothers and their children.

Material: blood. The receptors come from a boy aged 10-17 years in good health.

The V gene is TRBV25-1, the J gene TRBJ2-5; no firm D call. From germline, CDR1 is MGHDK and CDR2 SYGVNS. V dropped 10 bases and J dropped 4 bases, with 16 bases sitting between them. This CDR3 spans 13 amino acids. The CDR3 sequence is CATQLGSVETQYF. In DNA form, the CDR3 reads TGTGCCACCCAGTTGGGGTCTGTAGAGACCCAGTACTTC.

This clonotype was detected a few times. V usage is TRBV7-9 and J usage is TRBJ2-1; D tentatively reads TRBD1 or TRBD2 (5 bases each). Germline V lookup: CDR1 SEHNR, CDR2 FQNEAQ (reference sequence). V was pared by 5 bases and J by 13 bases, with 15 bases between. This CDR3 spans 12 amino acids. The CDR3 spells CASSGSGTPQFF. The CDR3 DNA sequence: TGTGCCAGCAGCGGCTCGGGGACCCCTCAGTTCTTC.

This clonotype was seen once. The CDR3 DNA follows: TGTGCCAGCAGCTCCTTAGGGGAAGGGTATCAGCCCCAGCATTTT. This encodes CASSSLGEGYQPQHF. V gene TRBV7-9 combines with J gene TRBJ1-5, with TRBD1 as a possible D gene (5 bases). Trimming took off 4 bases at V and 5 bases at J, with 15 bases between the two ends. The CDR3 loop spans 15 amino acids. The V gene's germline CDR1 is SEHNR and CDR2 FQNEAQ (reference sequence).

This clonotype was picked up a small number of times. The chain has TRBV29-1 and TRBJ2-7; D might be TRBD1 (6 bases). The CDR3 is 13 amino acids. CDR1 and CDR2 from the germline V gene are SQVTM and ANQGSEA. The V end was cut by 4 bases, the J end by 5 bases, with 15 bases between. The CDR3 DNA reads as TGCAGCGTTGTCGGACAGTTTTCCGACGAGCAGTACTTC. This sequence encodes CSVVGQFSDEQYF.

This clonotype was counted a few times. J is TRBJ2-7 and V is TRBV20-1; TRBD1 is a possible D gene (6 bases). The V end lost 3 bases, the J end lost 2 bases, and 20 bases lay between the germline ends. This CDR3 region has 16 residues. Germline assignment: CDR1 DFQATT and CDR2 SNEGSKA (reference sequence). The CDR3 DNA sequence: TGCAGTGCTAGGGATCCATACGGGACACATCCCTACGAGCAGTACTTC. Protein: CSARDPYGTHPYEQYF.

The CDR3 coding sequence is TGCGCCAGCAGCTTGGTCTCGGCGGCGACCTACAATGAGCAGTTCTTC. Translated, it gives CASSLVSAATYNEQFF. This chain uses TRBV5-1 with TRBJ2-1, with D uncertain. The CDR3 consists of 16 residues. Germline assignment: CDR1 SGHRS and CDR2 YFSETQ. V was trimmed by 0 bases and J by 2 bases, leaving 12 bases between them.

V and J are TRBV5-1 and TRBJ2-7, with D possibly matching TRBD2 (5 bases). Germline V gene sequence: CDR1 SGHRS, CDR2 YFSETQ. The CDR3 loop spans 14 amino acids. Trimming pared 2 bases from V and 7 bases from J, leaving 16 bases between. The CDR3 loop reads CASSLGRTGWEQYF. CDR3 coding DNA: TGCGCCAGCAGCTTAGGGCGGACTGGGTGGGAGCAGTACTTC.

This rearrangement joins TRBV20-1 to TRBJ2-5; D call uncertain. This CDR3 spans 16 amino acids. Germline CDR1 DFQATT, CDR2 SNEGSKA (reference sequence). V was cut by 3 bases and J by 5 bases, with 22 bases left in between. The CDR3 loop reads CSASVPALERIETQYF. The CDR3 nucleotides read TGCAGTGCTAGCGTGCCGGCTCTAGAACGAATCGAGACCCAGTACTTC.

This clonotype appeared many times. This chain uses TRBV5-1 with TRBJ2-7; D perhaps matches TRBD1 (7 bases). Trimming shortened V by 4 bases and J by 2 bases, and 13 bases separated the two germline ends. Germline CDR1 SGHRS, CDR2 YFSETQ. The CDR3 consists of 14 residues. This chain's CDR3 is CASSQGGSPYEQYF. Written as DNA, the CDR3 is TGCGCCAGCAGCCAGGGGGGCAGCCCCTACGAGCAGTACTTC. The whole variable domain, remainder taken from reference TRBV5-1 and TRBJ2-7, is KAGVTQTPRYLIKTRGQQVTLSCSPISGHRSVSWYQQTPGQGLQFLFEYFSETQRNKGNFPGRFSGRQFSNSRSEMNVSTLELGDSALYLCASSQGGSPYEQYFGPGTRLTVT.

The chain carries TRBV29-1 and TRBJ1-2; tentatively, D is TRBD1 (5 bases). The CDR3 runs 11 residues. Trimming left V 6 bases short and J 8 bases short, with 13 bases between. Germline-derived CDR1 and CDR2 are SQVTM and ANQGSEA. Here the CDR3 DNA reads TGCAGCGTCCGGGACTCTTCGGGCTACACCTTC. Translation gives CSVRDSSGYTF.

CDR3 sequence (DNA): TGTGCCAGCAGCGTTAGCGGAAGTCCAACAGATACGCAGTATTTT. This gives the protein CASSVSGSPTDTQYF. The chain links TRBV9 to TRBJ2-3; TRBD2 might be the D (6 bases). Germline V gives CDR1 SGDLS, CDR2 YYNGEE. The CDR3 spans 15 residues. Trimming took off 2 bases at V and 3 bases at J, with 13 bases between the two ends.

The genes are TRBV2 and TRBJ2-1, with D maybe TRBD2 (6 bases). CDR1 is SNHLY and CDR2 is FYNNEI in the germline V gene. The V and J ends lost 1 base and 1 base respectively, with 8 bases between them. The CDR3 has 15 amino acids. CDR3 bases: TGTGCCAGCAGTGAAGGCCGGGGGTCCTACAATGAGCAGTTCTTC. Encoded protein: CASSEGRGSYNEQFF.

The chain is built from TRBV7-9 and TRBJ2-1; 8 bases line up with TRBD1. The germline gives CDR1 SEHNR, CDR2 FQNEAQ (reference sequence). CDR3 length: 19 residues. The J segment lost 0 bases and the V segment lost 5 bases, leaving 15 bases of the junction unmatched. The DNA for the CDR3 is TGTGCCAGCAGCAAAGGACAGGGTCTTTCTTTGAGCTCCTACAATGAGCAGTTCTTC. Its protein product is CASSKGQGLSLSSYNEQFF.

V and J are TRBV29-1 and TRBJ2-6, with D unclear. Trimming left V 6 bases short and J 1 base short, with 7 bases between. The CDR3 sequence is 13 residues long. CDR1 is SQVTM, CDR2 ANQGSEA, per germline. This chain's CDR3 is CSVMVSGANVLTF. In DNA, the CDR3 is TGCAGCGTGATGGTTTCTGGGGCCAACGTCCTGACTTTC.

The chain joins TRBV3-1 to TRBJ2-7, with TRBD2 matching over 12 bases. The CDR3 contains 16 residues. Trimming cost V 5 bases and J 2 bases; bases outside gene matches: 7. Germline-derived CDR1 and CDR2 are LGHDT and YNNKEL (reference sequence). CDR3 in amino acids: CASSSRTSGEPYEQYF. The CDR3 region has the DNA TGTGCCAGCAGCTCCCGGACTAGCGGGGAGCCCTACGAGCAGTACTTC.

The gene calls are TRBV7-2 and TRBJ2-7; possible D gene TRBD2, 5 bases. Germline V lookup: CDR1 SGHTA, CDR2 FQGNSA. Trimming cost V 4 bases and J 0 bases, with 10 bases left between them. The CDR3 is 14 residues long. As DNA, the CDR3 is TGTGCCAGCAGCTCTCCGGGAATCTCCTACGAGCAGTACTTC. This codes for CASSSPGISYEQYF.

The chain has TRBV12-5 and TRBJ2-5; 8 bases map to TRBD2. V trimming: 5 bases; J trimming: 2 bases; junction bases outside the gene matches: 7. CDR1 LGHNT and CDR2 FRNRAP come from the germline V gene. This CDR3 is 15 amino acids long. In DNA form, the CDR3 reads TGTGCTAGTGGTCCTACTAGCGGATCGCAAGAGACCCAGTACTTC. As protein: CASGPTSGSQETQYF.

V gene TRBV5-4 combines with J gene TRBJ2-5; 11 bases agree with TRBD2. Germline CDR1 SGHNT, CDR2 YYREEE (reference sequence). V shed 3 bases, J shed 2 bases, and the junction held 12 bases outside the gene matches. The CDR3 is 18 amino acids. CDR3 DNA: TGTGCCAGCAGCTGGGGGACTAGCGGAGAGCTGTTTCAAGAGACCCAGTACTTC. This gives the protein CASSWGTSGELFQETQYF.

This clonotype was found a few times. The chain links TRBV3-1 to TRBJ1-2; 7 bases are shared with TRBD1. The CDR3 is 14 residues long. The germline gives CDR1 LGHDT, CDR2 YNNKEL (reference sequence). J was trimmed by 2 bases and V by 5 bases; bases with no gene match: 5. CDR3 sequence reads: CASSLQDRNYGYTF. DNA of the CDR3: TGTGCCAGCAGCTTACAGGACAGGAACTATGGCTACACCTTC.

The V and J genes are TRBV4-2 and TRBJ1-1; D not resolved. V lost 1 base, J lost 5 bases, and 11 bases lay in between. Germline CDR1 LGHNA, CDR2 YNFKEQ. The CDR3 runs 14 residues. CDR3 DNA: TGTGCCAGCAGCCAAGTAACGGTGGGGACTGAAGCTTTCTTT. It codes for CASSQVTVGTEAFF.

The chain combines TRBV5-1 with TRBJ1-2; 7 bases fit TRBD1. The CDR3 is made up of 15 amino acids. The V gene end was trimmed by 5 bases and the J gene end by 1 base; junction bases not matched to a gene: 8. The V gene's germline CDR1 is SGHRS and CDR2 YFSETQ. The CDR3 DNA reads TGCGCCAGCAGACAAGGGGCAGGGGGTAACTATGGCTACACCTTC. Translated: CASRQGAGGNYGYTF.

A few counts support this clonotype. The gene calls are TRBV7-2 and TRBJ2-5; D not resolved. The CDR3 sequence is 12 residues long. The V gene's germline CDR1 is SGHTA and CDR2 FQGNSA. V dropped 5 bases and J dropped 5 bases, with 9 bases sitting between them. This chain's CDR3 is CASSAWWETQYF. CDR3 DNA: TGTGCCAGCAGCGCCTGGTGGGAGACCCAGTACTTC. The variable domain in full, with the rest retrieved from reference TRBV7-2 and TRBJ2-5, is GAGVSQSPSNKVTEKGKDVELRCDPISGHTALYWYRQSLGQGLEFLIYFQGNSAPDKSGLPSDRFSAERTGGSVSTLTIQRTQQEDSAVYLCASSAWWETQYFGPGTRLLVL.

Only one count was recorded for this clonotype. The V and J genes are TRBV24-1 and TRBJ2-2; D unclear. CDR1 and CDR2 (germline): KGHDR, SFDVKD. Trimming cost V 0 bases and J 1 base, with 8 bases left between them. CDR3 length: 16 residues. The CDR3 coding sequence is TGTGCCACCAGTGATTTGCCCTATAGGAACACCGGGGAGCTGTTTTTT. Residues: CATSDLPYRNTGELFF.

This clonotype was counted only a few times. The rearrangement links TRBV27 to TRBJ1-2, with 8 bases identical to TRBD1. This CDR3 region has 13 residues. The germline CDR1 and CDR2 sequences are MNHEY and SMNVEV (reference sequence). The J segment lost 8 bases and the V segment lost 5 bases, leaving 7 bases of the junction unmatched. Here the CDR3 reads CASSQQGAGGYTF. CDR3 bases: TGTGCCAGCAGTCAGCAGGGGGCGGGGGGCTACACCTTC.